The rows below give T cell receptor beta chains drawn from one sample of a study of response to subunit inactivated influenza vaccine. Each CDR3 protein is one row after TCRdb ran MiXCR on the RT-PCR reads. The sample has about 500,000 distinct CDR3 sequences, 15% to 20% seen once. The source was CD4+ T cells sorted from PBMCs, collected less than 25 months after vaccination. These receptors originate from a man aged 50-75 years who received an inactivated influenza vaccine. Each CDR3 is given without its conserved first and last residue. The order of the fields is CDR3 protein, V gene, D gene. D genes are given only for firm matches.

CDR3aa: ASSLSYGRATDTQY
v_gene: TRBV27
d_gene: TRBD2

CDR3aa: ASSSIPGRQY
v_gene: TRBV27
d_gene: NA

CDR3aa: ASSDDPSRNTIY
v_gene: TRBV6-1
d_gene: NA

CDR3aa: ASSFSRGRGEAF
v_gene: TRBV12-3/TRBV12-4
d_gene: TRBD1

CDR3aa: ASSEPTHHKGSQETQY
v_gene: TRBV25-1
d_gene: NA

CDR3aa: ATAVDQGAYEQY
v_gene: TRBV25-1
d_gene: TRBD1

CDR3aa: ASSQGPDPKETQY
v_gene: TRBV3-1
d_gene: NA

CDR3aa: ASNGQGGNIQY
v_gene: TRBV12-3/TRBV12-4
d_gene: TRBD1

CDR3aa: ASSSGVVYNEQF
v_gene: TRBV5-1
d_gene: NA

CDR3aa: SARDDGQGVNEQF
v_gene: TRBV20-1
d_gene: TRBD1

CDR3aa: SAEAGGSRETQY
v_gene: TRBV20-1
d_gene: TRBD2

CDR3aa: SVALAGGSSYNEQF
v_gene: TRBV29-1
d_gene: TRBD2

CDR3aa: ASSLGDRVNTEAF
v_gene: TRBV7-8
d_gene: TRBD1